This T cell receptor (beta chain) was obtained from a study of blood T cell repertoires in COVID-19. Looking at the study overall: Specimens from acute and convalescent COVID-19 originated in the United States, Italy and Spain.

This clone was seen only once. Sequencing was performed with immunoSEQ multiplex PCR; in TCRdb, only in-frame clones are kept and a portion is missing. The sample includes around 370,000 clones, nearly 90% of them seen just once. CDR1 MNHNS and CDR2 SASEGT come from the germline V gene. The CDR3 contains 17 residues. Germline trimming cut 4 bases from V and 0 bases from J; bases unmatched to any gene: 5. This rearrangement joins TRBV6-1 to TRBJ1-6; TRBD1 aligns across 8 bases. Material: peripheral blood. This TCR was recovered from a man between 18 and 35 years old with active or convalescent COVID-19. The CDR3 spells CASSGTGRSSYNSPLHF. CDR3 sequence (DNA): TGTGCCAGCAGTGGGACAGGGAGGAGCTCCTATAATTCACCCCTCCACTTT.